The 16 T cell receptor beta chains in this list originate from one sample, sequenced in a study of CD8+CD57+ T cells in acquired aplastic anemia. Patients chosen for sequencing had shown CD8+CD57+ cell expansion by flow cytometry. Profiles of TCR beta VDJ and CDR3 were generated from a genomic DNA template. From the reads, TCRdb called clonotypes with MiXCR, one entry per CDR3 protein. Among about 160,000 distinct CDR3 sequences listed, less than 60% were seen once. The specimen sequenced was sorted CD4+, CD8+, or CD8+CD57+ T cells (not recorded which) from PBMCs. These receptor sequences come from a human donor with aplastic anemia.

This clonotype was recorded many times. The chain employs TRBV2 and TRBJ2-3; the D is unclear. This CDR3 is 15 amino acids long. In germline, CDR1 is SNHLY, CDR2 FYNNEI. The V gene lost 6 bases and the J gene lost 0 bases, with 13 bases spanning the gap. Written as DNA, the CDR3 is TGTGCCAGCAGGGCTATAATGGGTAGCACAGATACGCAGTATTTT. Translation gives CASRAIMGSTDTQYF.

V gene TRBV10-3 combines with J gene TRBJ2-6, with D perhaps matching TRBD2 (5 bases). In germline, CDR1 is ENHRY, CDR2 SYGVKD. This CDR3 is 17 amino acids long. Trimming took off 3 bases at V and 1 base at J, with 13 bases between the two ends. The CDR3 loop is CAISDPGLMSGANVLTF. CDR3 in DNA: TGTGCCATCAGTGATCCGGGGTTGATGTCTGGGGCCAACGTCCTGACTTTC.

This clonotype was picked up many times. This chain connects TRBV14 to TRBJ1-4, with unresolved D. This CDR3 is 15 amino acids long. Germline assignment: CDR1 SGHDN and CDR2 FVKESK. V was pared by 4 bases and J by 0 bases, with 9 bases between. The CDR3: CASSRLGSTNEKLFF. The CDR3 DNA follows: TGTGCCAGCAGCCGCCTCGGGTCAACTAATGAAAAACTGTTTTTT.

With regard to this clonotype: No conserved phenylalanine or tryptophan is present at the end of the CDR3, so a read error is the likely explanation. It is unclear where the CDR3 begins or ends on the DNA, so no DNA is shown, and the CDR3 is as TCRdb lists it. The rearrangement joins TRBV2 to TRBJ2-7; the tabulated D call, TRBD2, remains unverified against the DNA. Both ends counted, the CDR3 spans 8 residues. CDR1 and CDR2 from the germline V gene are SNHLY and FYNNEI. The CDR3 region is CASSTGEG.

This chain links TRBV2 with TRBJ2-5; 10 nucleotides align to TRBD1. This CDR3 spans 15 amino acids. V lost 5 bases to trimming and J lost 5 bases; unmatched junction nucleotides: 8. CDR1 is SNHLY, CDR2 FYNNEI, per germline. The CDR3 nucleotides are TGTGCCAGCAGTCGACAGGGGGCGACTTGGGAGACCCAGTACTTC. Translating it yields CASSRQGATWETQYF. Based on the CDR3 plus reference TRBV2 and TRBJ2-5, the full variable domain is EPEVTQTPSHQVTQMGQEVILRCVPISNHLYFYWYRQILGQKVEFLVSFYNNEISEKSEIFDDQFSVERPDGSNFTLKIRSTKLEDSAMYFCASSRQGATWETQYFGPGTRLLVL.

This chain joins TRBV7-6 and TRBJ2-3, with 8 bases aligning to TRBD2. Trimming at V came to 1 base and at J to 2 bases, leaving 5 bases not matched to a gene. The CDR3 runs to 16 residues. Per germline, CDR1 SGHVS and CDR2 FNYEAQ. The CDR3 loop is CASSLVERGFTDTQYF. DNA of the CDR3: TGTGCCAGCAGCTTAGTGGAGCGGGGGTTCACAGATACGCAGTATTTT.

This chain links TRBV11-1 with TRBJ2-7; possibly TRBD1 for D (6 bases). With 6 bases removed from V and 3 bases from J, the gap between germline ends came to 21 bases. This CDR3 has 16 amino acids. Germline V gene sequence: CDR1 SGHAT, CDR2 FQDESV (reference sequence). Here the CDR3 reads CASSYSQGLLNYEQYF. CDR3 nucleotide sequence: TGTGCCAGCAGTTACTCGCAGGGGTTACTGAACTACGAGCAGTACTTC. Full variable domain (remainder filled in from reference TRBV11-1 and TRBJ2-7): EAEVAQSPRYKITEKSQAVAFWCDPISGHATLYWYRQILGQGPELLVQFQDESVVDDSQLPKDRFSAERLKGVDSTLKIQPAELGDSAMYLCASSYSQGLLNYEQYFGPGTRLTVT.

This clonotype appeared many times. The chain links TRBV20-1 to TRBJ2-2; D not resolved. The V end lost 1 base, the J end lost 4 bases, and 4 bases lay between the germline ends. The CDR3 contains 12 residues. Looked up from germline, CDR1 is DFQATT and CDR2 is SNEGSKA (reference sequence). The CDR3 DNA reads as TGCAGTGCTAGAGGCCTCACCGGGGAGCTGTTTTTT. Translation: CSARGLTGELFF.

As regards this clonotype: Since no conserved phenylalanine or tryptophan closes the CDR3, a read error is the likely cause. The gene calls are TRBV10-2 and TRBJ2-7; TRBD1 is a possible D gene (6 bases). The CDR3 runs 12 residues. With 0 bases removed from V and 8 bases from J, the gap between germline ends came to 8 bases. From germline, CDR1 is WSHSY and CDR2 SAAADI. The CDR3 DNA is TGCGCCAGCAGTGAGTCTGGGGACAAGCAGTACATC. This gives the protein CASSESGDKQYI.

This clonotype was counted a single time. The junction and the germline gene differ at one end; a read error may be behind it. The CDR3 region is CATSWGASDTQYF. CDR3 DNA: TGTGCCACCTCATGGGGGGCTTCAGACACGCAGTATTTT. The gene calls are TRBV19 and TRBJ2-3, with D perhaps given as TRBD1 or TRBD2 (6 bases each). CDR1 is LNHDA and CDR2 is SQIVND in the germline V gene (reference sequence). This CDR3 comprises 13 residues.

The V gene is TRBV29-1, the J gene TRBJ1-1; D remains ambiguous. The length of the CDR3 is 10 residues. The V and J ends lost 1 base and 11 bases respectively, with 8 bases between them. Germline V gene sequence: CDR1 SQVTM, CDR2 ANQGSEA. CDR3: CSVEVGDAFF. For the CDR3, the DNA is TGCAGCGTTGAAGTGGGAGATGCTTTCTTT.

This clonotype has a handful of counts. V gene TRBV29-1 combines with J gene TRBJ2-1; D could derive from TRBD1 or TRBD2 (5 bases each). The CDR3 loop spans 14 amino acids. From germline, CDR1 is SQVTM and CDR2 ANQGSEA. V lost 3 bases, J lost 2 bases, and 11 bases lay in between. The CDR3 here is CSVDGGSTYNEQFF. The DNA for the CDR3 is TGCAGCGTTGATGGGGGTTCGACCTACAATGAGCAGTTCTTC.

The J gene is TRBJ1-1, the V gene TRBV6-5, with TRBD1 matching over 7 bases. In germline, CDR1 is MNHEY, CDR2 SVGAGI. Trimming took 8 bases from V and 5 from J; bases not matched to a gene: 8. This CDR3 has 13 residues. CDR3 DNA: TGTGCCAGCCGGGGAGGGGGCGAAACTGAAGCTTTCTTT. It is translated as CASRGGGETEAFF.

The V call is TRBV2, the J call TRBJ2-7; 7 positions match TRBD1. This CDR3 comprises 14 residues. With 6 bases clipped from V and 3 bases from J, the junction kept 8 bases outside the gene matches. Germline CDR1 reads SNHLY; CDR2 reads FYNNEI. The CDR3 nucleotides read TGTGCCAGCAGGAGACCAGGGGGATTCTACGAGCAGTACGTC. Translation gives CASRRPGGFYEQYV.

V usage is TRBV24-1 and J usage is TRBJ1-5; the D gene is possibly TRBD1 (6 bases). Trimming shortened V by 3 bases and J by 11 bases, and 19 bases separated the two germline ends. The CDR3 is made up of 15 amino acids. Germline CDR1 reads KGHDR; CDR2 reads SFDVKD. The CDR3 DNA follows: TGTGCCACCAGTGATATAGGCATGAAGGGGGAGACCCAGCATTTT. Translating gives CATSDIGMKGETQHF.

This sequence joins TRBV7-2 and TRBJ2-4; D gene uncertain. V gave up 1 base and J gave up 7 bases, with 5 bases separating them. This CDR3 region has 12 residues. The germline V gene encodes CDR1 SGHTA and CDR2 FQGNSA. CDR3: CASSLVRNIQYF. CDR3 DNA: TGTGCCAGCAGCTTAGTGAGGAACATTCAGTACTTC.